This note documents a single T cell receptor beta chain sequence. V dropped 3 bases and J dropped 6; count of bases not matched to a gene: 2. The CDR3 contains 15 residues. Germline CDR1 and CDR2: MRHNA and SNTAGT. The sample comes from a study of T cell changes during pregnancy in multiple sclerosis. The protocol was immunoSEQ multiplex PCR, while the TCRdb copy is restricted to in-frame clones and leaves out a portion. In the table there are 79,000 or so clones, about 91% of which are singletons. This specimen was peripheral blood, taken in the first trimester of pregnancy. This chain uses TRBV6-4 with TRBJ2-1; the match to TRBD2 covers 13 bases. The clonotype originates from a female donor in good health, enrolled as a control in a pregnancy study. The CDR3 DNA reads as TGTGCCAGCAGTGAAGGGACTAGCGGGGCCAATGAGCAGTTCTTC. Translation: CASSEGTSGANEQFF.